A single sample gave rise to the 7 T cell receptor beta chains below, sequenced in a study of response to subunit inactivated influenza vaccine. MiXCR, applied by TCRdb to the RT-PCR reads, yields one record per CDR3 protein. This sample carries more than 450,000 distinct CDR3 sequences, roughly 8.2% of them seen once, and the ten largest clones take 10% to 15%. The starting material was PBMCs from blood, obtained about 24 months after vaccination. The receptors come from a man aged 45-69 years who received an inactivated influenza vaccine.

The CDR3 DNA reads TGTGCCACCAGTGATTTGCGACGGCCGAACACCGGGGAGCTGTTTTTT. Translation: CATSDLRRPNTGELFF. The V and J genes are TRBV24-1 and TRBJ2-2; D is undetermined. In germline, CDR1 is KGHDR, CDR2 SFDVKD. This CDR3 has 16 residues. Between the trimmed V and J ends, which lost 0 bases and 0 bases, there was a span of 7 bases.

V and J are TRBV20-1 and TRBJ2-7; D not resolved. The CDR3 runs 14 residues. Trimming removed 2 bases from V and 0 bases from J, with 11 bases in between. Germline V lookup: CDR1 DFQATT, CDR2 SNEGSKA (reference sequence). CDR3 DNA: TGCAGTGCTAGAACTTCTAACCCCTCCTACGAGCAGTACTTC. Its translation: CSARTSNPSYEQYF.

The V gene is TRBV20-1, the J gene TRBJ1-5; D unclear. Germline V gene data show CDR1 as DFQATT and CDR2 as SNEGSKA (reference sequence). This CDR3 is 15 amino acids long. The V end lost 0 bases, the J end lost 0 bases, and 9 bases lay between the germline ends. CDR3 DNA sequence: TGCAGTGCTAGAGATTACATCGATAGCAATCAGCCCCAGCATTTT. As protein: CSARDYIDSNQPQHF.

The rearrangement links TRBV6-1 to TRBJ1-4; D is possibly TRBD1 (5 bases). Germline V gives CDR1 MNHNS, CDR2 SASEGT. CDR3 length equals 15 residues. The V gene lost 8 bases and the J gene lost 0 bases, with 13 bases spanning the gap. The CDR3 is CASAPGGTTNEKLFF. The DNA for the CDR3 is TGTGCCAGCGCCCCTGGGGGGACAACTAATGAAAAACTGTTTTTT.

For the CDR3, the DNA is TGCAGCGGCAGATACAATGAGCAGTTCTTC. Protein: CSGRYNEQFF. The chain couples TRBV29-1 to TRBJ2-1; D is uncertain. The CDR3 sequence is 10 residues long. Germline assignment: CDR1 SQVTM and CDR2 ANQGSEA. Trimming took off 7 bases at V and 4 bases at J, with 5 bases between the two ends.

The chain joins TRBV20-1 to TRBJ2-1; D possibly corresponds to TRBD2 (6 bases). Between the trimmed V and J ends, which lost 5 bases and 2 bases, there was a span of 10 bases. The CDR3 sequence is 13 residues long. The V gene's germline CDR1 is DFQATT and CDR2 SNEGSKA (reference sequence). The CDR3 DNA is TGCAGTGCTCAGGGAGGTACCTACAATGAGCAGTTCTTC. Residues: CSAQGGTYNEQFF.

Concerning this clonotype itself: This may arise from a read error, as a much more abundant clone is one base away. This chain connects TRBV20-1 to TRBJ2-1; TRBD2 matches at 10 bases. V was clipped by 6 bases and J by 4 bases; unmatched bases: 12. From germline, CDR1 is DFQATT and CDR2 SNEGSKA (reference sequence). The CDR3 is 16 amino acids. This CDR3 is CSAEPGLARLYNEQFF. In DNA, the CDR3 is TGCAGTGCAGAACCGGGACTAGCGAGACTGTACAATGAGCAGTTCTTC.